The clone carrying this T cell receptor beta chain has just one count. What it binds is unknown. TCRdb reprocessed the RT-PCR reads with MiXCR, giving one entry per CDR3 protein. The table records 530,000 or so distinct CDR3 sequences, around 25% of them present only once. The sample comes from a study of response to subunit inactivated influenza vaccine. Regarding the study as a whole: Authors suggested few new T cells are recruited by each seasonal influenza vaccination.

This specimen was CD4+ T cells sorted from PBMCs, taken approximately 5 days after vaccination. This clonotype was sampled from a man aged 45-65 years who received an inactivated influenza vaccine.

For the CDR3, the DNA is TGTGCCAGCAACCCTAAGTGGTCTAGCGGGACGTCAGATACGCAGTATTTT. Protein sequence: CASNPKWSSGTSDTQYF. This chain uses TRBV6-1 with TRBJ2-3, with 9 bases lining up with TRBD2. CDR1 MNHNS and CDR2 SASEGT come from the germline V gene. J was trimmed by 4 bases and V by 7 bases; bases with no gene match: 15. This CDR3 is built from 17 residues.